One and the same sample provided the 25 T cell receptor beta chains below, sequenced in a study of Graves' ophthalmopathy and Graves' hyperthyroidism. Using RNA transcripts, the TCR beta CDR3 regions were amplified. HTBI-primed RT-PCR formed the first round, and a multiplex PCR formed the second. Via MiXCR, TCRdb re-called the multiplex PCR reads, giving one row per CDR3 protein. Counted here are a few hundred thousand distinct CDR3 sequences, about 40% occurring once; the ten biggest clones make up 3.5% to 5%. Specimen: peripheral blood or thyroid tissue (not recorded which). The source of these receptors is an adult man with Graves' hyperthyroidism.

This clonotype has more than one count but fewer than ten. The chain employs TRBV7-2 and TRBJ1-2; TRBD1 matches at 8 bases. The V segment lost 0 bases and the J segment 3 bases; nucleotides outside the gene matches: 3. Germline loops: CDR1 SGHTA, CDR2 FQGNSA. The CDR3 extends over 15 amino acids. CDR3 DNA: TGTGCCAGCAGCTTAGCGGACAGGGAAGACTATGGCTACACCTTC. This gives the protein CASSLADREDYGYTF. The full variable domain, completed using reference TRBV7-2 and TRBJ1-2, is GAGVSQSPSNKVTEKGKDVELRCDPISGHTALYWYRQSLGQGLEFLIYFQGNSAPDKSGLPSDRFSAERTGGSVSTLTIQRTQQEDSAVYLCASSLADREDYGYTFGSGTRLTVV.

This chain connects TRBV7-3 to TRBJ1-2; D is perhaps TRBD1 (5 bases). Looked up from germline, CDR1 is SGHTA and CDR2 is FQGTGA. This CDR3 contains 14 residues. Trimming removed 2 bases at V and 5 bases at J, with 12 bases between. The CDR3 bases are TGTGCCAGCAGCTTAGGGGGACTGCTTTATGGCTACACCTTC. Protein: CASSLGGLLYGYTF.

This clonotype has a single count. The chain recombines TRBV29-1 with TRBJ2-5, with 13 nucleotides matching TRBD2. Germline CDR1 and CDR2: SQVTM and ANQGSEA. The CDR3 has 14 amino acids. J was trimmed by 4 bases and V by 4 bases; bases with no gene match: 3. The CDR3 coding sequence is TGCAGCGTTGTGGGACTAGCGGGAAGAGAGACCCAGTACTTC. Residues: CSVVGLAGRETQYF.

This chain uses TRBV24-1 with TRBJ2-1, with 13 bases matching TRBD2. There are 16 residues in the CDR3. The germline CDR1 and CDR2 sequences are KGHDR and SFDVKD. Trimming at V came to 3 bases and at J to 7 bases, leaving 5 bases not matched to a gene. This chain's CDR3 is CATSDRTSGRLNEQFF. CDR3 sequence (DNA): TGTGCCACCAGTGATCGGACTAGCGGGAGATTGAATGAGCAGTTCTTC.

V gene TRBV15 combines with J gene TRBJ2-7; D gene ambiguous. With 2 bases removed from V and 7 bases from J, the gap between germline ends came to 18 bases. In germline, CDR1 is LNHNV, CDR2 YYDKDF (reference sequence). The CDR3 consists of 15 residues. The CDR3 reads CATSRLPASYNEQYF. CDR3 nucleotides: TGTGCCACCAGCAGATTACCGGCGTCCTACAATGAGCAGTACTTC.

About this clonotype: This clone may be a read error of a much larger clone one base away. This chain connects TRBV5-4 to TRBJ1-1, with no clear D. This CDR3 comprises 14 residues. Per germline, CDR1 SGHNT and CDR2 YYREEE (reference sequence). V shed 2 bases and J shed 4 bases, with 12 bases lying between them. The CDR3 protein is CASSLATCGTEAFF. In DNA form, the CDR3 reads TGTGCCAGCAGCTTAGCGACATGCGGCACTGAAGCTTTCTTT.

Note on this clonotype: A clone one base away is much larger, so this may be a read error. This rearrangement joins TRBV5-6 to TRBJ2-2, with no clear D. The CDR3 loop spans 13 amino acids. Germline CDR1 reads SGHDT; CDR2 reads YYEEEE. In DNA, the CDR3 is TGTGCCAGCAGTCTGCCAGACACCAGGGAGCTGTTTTTT. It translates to CASSLPDTRELFF.

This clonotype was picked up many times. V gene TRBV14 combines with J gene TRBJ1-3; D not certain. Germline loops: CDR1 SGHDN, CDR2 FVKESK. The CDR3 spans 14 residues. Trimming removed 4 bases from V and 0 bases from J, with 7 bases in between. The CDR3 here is CASSLHGSGNTIYF. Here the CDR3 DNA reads TGTGCCAGCAGCCTCCACGGCTCTGGAAACACCATATATTTT.

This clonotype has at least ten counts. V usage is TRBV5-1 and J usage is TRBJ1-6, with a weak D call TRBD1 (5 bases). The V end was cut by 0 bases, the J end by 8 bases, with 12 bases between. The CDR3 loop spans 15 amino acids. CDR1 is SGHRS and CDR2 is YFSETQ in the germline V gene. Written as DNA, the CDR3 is TGCGCCAGCAGCTTGGGGGGGAAACTCGATTCACCCCTCCACTTT. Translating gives CASSLGGKLDSPLHF.

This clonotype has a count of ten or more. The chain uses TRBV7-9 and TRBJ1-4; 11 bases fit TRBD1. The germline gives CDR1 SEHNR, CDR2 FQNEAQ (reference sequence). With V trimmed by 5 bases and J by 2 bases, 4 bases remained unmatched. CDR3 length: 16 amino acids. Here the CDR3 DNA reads TGTGCCAGCAGCGGCTGGGACAGGGGGACTAATGAAAAACTGTTTTTT. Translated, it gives CASSGWDRGTNEKLFF. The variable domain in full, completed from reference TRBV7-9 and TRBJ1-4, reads DTGVSQNPRHKITKRGQNVTFRCDPISEHNRLYWYRQTLGQGPEFLTYFQNEAQLEKSRLLSDRFSAERPKGSFSTLEIQRTEQGDSAMYLCASSGWDRGTNEKLFFGSGTQLSVL.

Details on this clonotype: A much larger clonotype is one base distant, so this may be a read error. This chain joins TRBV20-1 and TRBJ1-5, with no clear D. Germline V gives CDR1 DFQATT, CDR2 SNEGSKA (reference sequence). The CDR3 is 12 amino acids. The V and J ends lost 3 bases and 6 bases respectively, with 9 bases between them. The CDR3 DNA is TGCAGTGCTAGTACCGGGATTCAGCCCCAGCATTTT. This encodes CSASTGIQPQHF.

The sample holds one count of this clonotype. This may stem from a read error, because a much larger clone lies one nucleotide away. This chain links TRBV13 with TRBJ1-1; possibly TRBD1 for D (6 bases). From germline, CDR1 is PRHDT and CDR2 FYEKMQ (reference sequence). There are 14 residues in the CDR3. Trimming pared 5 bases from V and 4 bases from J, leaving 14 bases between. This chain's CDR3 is CASSLNRATTEAFF. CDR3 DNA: TGTGCCAGCAGCCTGAACAGGGCTACCACTGAAGCTTTCTTT.

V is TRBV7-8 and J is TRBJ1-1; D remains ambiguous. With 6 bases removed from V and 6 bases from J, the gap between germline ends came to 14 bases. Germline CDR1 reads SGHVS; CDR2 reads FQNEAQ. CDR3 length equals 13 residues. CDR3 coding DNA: TGTGCCAGCAGTAAAACGGGCCCTCCTGAAGCTTTCTTT. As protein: CASSKTGPPEAFF.

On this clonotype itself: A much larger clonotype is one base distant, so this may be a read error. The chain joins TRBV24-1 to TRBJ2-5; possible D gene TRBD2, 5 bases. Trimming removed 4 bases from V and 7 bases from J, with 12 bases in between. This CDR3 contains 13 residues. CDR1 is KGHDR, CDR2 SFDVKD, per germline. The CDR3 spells CATSEVGRGTQYF. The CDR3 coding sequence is TGTGCCACCAGTGAAGTGGGTCGGGGGACCCAGTACTTC.

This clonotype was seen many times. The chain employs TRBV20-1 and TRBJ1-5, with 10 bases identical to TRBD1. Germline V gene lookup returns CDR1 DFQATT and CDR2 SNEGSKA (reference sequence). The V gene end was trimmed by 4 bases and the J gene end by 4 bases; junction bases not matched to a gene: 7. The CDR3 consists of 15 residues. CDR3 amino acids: CSAIQTGQGNQPQHF. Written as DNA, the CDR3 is TGCAGTGCTATCCAAACGGGACAGGGGAATCAGCCCCAGCATTTT.

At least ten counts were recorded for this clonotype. The CDR3 DNA reads TGTGCCAGTAGTATAGGATCGCGGGACAGGTCTTCCGAGCAGTACTTC. Its translation: CASSIGSRDRSSEQYF. The rearrangement uses TRBV19 and TRBJ2-7; 8 nucleotides match TRBD1. Per germline, CDR1 LNHDA and CDR2 SQIVND (reference sequence). There are 16 residues in the CDR3. V lost 1 base, J lost 6 bases, and 11 bases stayed unmatched.

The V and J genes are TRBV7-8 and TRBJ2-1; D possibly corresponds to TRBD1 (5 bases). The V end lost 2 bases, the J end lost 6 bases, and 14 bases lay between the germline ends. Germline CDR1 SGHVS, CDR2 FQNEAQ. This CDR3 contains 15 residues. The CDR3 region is CASSLTGPYVNEQFF. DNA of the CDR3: TGTGCCAGCAGCTTAACAGGCCCTTACGTCAATGAGCAGTTCTTC.

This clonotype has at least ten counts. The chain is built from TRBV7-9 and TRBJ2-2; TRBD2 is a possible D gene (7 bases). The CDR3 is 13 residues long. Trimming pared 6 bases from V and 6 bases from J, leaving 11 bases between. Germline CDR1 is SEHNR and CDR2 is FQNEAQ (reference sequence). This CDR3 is CASRRGAPGELFF. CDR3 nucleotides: TGTGCCAGCAGACGGGGGGCGCCCGGGGAGCTGTTTTTT.

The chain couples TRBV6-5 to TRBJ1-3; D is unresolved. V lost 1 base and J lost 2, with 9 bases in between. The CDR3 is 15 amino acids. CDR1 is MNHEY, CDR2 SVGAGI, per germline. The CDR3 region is CASSYYGEPGNTIYF. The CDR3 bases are TGTGCCAGCAGTTACTATGGGGAACCTGGAAACACCATATATTTT.

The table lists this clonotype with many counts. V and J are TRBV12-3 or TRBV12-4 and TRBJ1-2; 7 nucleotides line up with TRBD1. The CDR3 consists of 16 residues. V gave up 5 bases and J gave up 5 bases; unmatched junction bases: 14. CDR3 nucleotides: TGTGCCAGCAGTACCCCACGGGACAGTATCAAGTATGGCTACACCTTC. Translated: CASSTPRDSIKYGYTF.

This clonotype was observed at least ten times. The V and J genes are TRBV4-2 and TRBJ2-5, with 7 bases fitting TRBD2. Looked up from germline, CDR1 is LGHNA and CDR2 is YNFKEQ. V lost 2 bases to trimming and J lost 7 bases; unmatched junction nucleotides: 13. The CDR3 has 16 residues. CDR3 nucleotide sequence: TGTGCCAGCAGCCAATCGCCAGGGACTACGGAAGGGACCCAGTACTTC. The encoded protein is CASSQSPGTTEGTQYF.

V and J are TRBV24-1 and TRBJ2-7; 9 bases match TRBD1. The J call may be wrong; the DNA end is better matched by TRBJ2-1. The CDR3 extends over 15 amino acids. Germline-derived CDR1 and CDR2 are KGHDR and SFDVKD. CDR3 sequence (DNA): TGTGCCACCAGTGGGGGGACAGGGAACCACAATGAGCAGTTCTTC. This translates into CATSGGTGNHNEQFF.

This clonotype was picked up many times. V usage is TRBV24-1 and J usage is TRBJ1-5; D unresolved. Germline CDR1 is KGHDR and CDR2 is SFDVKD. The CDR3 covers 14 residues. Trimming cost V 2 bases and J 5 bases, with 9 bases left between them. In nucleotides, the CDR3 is TGTGCCACCAGTGATTCCTACACGGATCAGCCCCAGCATTTT. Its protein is CATSDSYTDQPQHF.

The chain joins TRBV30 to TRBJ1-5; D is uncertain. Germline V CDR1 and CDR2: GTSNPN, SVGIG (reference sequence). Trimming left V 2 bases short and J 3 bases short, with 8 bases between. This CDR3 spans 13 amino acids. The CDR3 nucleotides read TGTGCCTGGAGTTTGTCGGTCAATCAGCCCCAGCATTTT. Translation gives CAWSLSVNQPQHF.

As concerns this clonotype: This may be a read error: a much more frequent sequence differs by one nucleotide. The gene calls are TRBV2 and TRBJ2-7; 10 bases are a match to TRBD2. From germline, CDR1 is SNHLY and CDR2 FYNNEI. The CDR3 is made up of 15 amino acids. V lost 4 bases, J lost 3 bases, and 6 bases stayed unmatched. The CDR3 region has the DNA TGTGCCAGCAGTGGTTGGACTAGCGGCCTCTACGAGCAGTACTTC. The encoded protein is CASSGWTSGLYEQYF.